This entry features one TCR beta chain sequence. This clonotype appeared many times. The antigen it recognizes is unknown. There are no base qualities to consult, and no much larger clone falls within one base. The CDR3 sequence holds 13 residues, the cysteine and phenylalanine included. Only CDR3 DNA is held: 39 bases, read in frame from base 1. Sequences MGHDK (CDR1) and SYGVNS (CDR2) are obtained from the germline V gene. V sheds 3 bases and J sheds 5 bases, leaving 7 bases between their ends. This entry is derived from a study of T cells in Graves' hyperthyroidism and ophthalmopathy (dated 2019 in TCRdb). Looking at the study overall: Peripheral blood was collected at initial diagnosis, before any treatment. A discovery cohort of about a hundred patients, roughly 40 with Graves' ophthalmopathy and about 60 with stable Graves' hyperthyroidism, was used to find distinguishing TCR V-J signatures. Prospective prediction of ophthalmopathy was tested in an independent validation cohort consisting of some 18 hyperthyroidism patients and approximately 16 patients who later progressed to ophthalmopathy. The approximately 100 discovery patients were randomly divided into training and test sets at a 7:3 ratio. In six Graves' hyperthyroidism patients, the study also compared T-cell repertoires from thyroid tissue with T-cell repertoires from blood. After sampling, hyperthyroidism patients received methimazole starting at 30 mg daily, and ophthalmopathy patients received high-dose intravenous methylprednisolone. According to the paper, TCR Vbeta CDR3 sequencing was carried out on over 130 peripheral blood samples, which came from fewer than 50 ophthalmopathy, 75 or so hyperthyroidism and roughly 17 progressor patients.

Stable Graves' hyperthyroidism was defined as the absence of progression to ophthalmopathy over 18 months of follow-up. Hyperthyroidism patients were newly diagnosed, had a disease duration of under 2 months, and were aged 18 to 65 years. Patients with uncontrolled infections, other autoimmune diseases, pregnancy or lactation were excluded. Diagnoses were established on the basis of clinical symptoms, serum thyroxine and TRAb, thyroid ultrasound, and orbital computed tomography. PBMCs were isolated from about 9.1 ml of fresh peripheral blood by Ficoll-Paque density gradient centrifugation. Trizol reagent was used to extract total RNA, and RNA quality was then checked on an Agilent 2100 Bioanalyzer. The TCR beta CDR3 regions were amplified from RNA transcripts. A first-round RT-PCR of the TCR CDR3 used the HTBI primer set with the Qiagen OneStep RT-PCR kit. Libraries were constructed in a second round of multiplex PCR, after which size selection and purification were carried out. Libraries were sequenced paired-end with 100 bp reads on an Illumina HiSeq2000. Per the source publication's procedure: Raw data were processed with SOAPnuke, discarding reads with adapters, uncalled bases, mean Phred below 15, or no exact constant-primer or identifier match. High-quality paired reads were merged using COPE v1.2.5, and each unique nucleotide sequence was defined as a clonotype. MiTCR v1.1 was used to align the clonotypes against IMGT TRBV, TRBD and TRBJ reference segments. Analysis was restricted to V-J combinations with a frequency above 0.0001, which covered roughly 99% of repertoires. A TCS score was defined as the ratio of F50 (clonal expansion) to E x V (chaos), with BLOSUM62-based TCRdist applied between CDR3 peptides within each V-J. Welch's t-statistics and random forest reduced just over 500 V-J features to 10 to 15, which were used in a naive Bayes classifier (R e1071). Thyroid-blood repertoire similarity was quantified with the Morisita-Horn index. TCRdb reprocessed the public reads (quality trimming at Q25 with fastp, clone calling with MiXCR) and kept in-frame beta chains. CDR3 protein sequences are deduplicated, and each keeps its most common genes and DNA. The V and J calls come from TCRdb's annotation, not from the publication. The sample table holds about 840,000 distinct CDR3 sequences, of which over 35% were seen once. The biggest ten clones account for 7.5% to 9.5% of the sample.

The full study reports these points: Sample size was not statistically predetermined, and blinding of investigators to group allocation was not performed. A 13 V-J signature model separated ophthalmopathy from stable hyperthyroidism, with 87.88% sensitivity and about 81% specificity in cross-validation and 80%/75% in testing. During validation, the model predicted progression to ophthalmopathy a median of around 6 months ahead of onset, with almost 71% sensitivity and 72% to 80% specificity. Most expanded thyroid clonotypes (frequency above 0.001) were also found in blood, which suggests that blood repertoires may mirror thyroid immune responses.

The clonotype comes from a man between 18 and 35 years old with Graves' hyperthyroidism. This chain joins TRBV25-1 to TRBJ1-4; no D gene call is confident. The sequenced sample consisted of blood. The CDR3 reads as follows: CASSDNRNEKLFF. The bases are TGTGCCAGCAGTGACAACCGGAATGAAAAACTGTTTTTT. The reference TRBV25-1 and TRBJ1-4 proteins fill in what lies around the CDR3, so the full variable domain reads EADIYQTPRYLVIGTGKKITLECSQTMGHDKMYWYQQDPGMELHLIHYSYGVNSTEKGDLSSESTVSRIRTEHFPLTLESARPSHTSQYLCASSDNRNEKLFFGSGTQLSVL.